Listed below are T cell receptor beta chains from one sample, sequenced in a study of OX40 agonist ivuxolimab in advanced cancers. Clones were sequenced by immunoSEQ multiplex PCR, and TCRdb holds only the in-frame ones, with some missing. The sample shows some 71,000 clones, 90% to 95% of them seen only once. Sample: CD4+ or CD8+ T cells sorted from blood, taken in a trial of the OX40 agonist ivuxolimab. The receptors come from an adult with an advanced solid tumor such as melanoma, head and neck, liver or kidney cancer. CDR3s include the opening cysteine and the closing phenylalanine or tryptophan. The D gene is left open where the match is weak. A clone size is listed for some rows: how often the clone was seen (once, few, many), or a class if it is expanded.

TGTGCCAGCAGTTACTCCGGACAGATTAATGAAAAACTGTTTTTT CASSYSGQINEKLFF TRBJ1-4 . TRBV6-5 .
TGTGCCAGCAGCTTATGGGAGAACACTGAAGCTTTCTTT CASSLWENTEAFF TRBJ1-1 . TRBV7-9 .
TGTGCCAGCAGCTTGGTTAGCGGGCACACCGGGGAGCTGTTTTTT CASSLVSGHTGELFF TRBJ2-2 . TRBV11-2 TRBD2
TGTGCCAGCAGTTCCGACGCACAAGAGACCCAGTACTTC CASSSDAQETQYF TRBJ2-5 . TRBV27 .
TGTGCCAGCTCAGGGGGCGCGTATGGCTACACCTTC CASSGGAYGYTF TRBJ1-2 . TRBV5-4 TRBD1
TGCGCCAGCAGCTTGGCGGCAGGGAGCAATCAGCCCCAGCATTTT CASSLAAGSNQPQHF TRBJ1-5 . TRBV5-1 .
TGTGCCAGCACCCCAGCAGGGACAGGGGCCTCCTACGAGCAGTACTTC CASTPAGTGASYEQYF TRBJ2-7 . TRBV2 TRBD1
TGTGCCAGCAGAGGGCTCTCTGGAAACACCATATATTTT CASRGLSGNTIYF TRBJ1-3 once TRBV9 .
TGTGCCAGCAGTCCCCGGGGACTAAATGAGCAGTTCTTC CASSPRGLNEQFF TRBJ2-1 . TRBV6-6 TRBD2
TGTGCCAGTAGGATTGGACAGGGGATAGACAATGAGCAGTTCTTC CASRIGQGIDNEQFF TRBJ2-1 . TRBV19 TRBD1
TGTGCCAGCAGCTCTATTTTGGGGCGCTCCTACAATGAGCAGTTCTTC CASSSILGRSYNEQFF TRBJ2-1 . TRBV27 .
TGTGCCAGCAGTTTAGGTCAGGCAGGGAACGAGCAGTACTTC CASSLGQAGNEQYF TRBJ2-7 few TRBV27 .
TGCGCCAGCAGTGGAGGTTGGGAGCTGTTTTTT CASSGGWELFF TRBJ2-2 . TRBV10-1 .
TGTGCCAGCAGTTTGGGGGAGGGCACTGAAGCTTTCTTT CASSLGEGTEAFF TRBJ1-1 . TRBV28 .
TGTGCCAGCAGCTTACTCTTAGCGGGAGTCTACAATGAGCAGTTCTTC CASSLLLAGVYNEQFF TRBJ2-1 . TRBV7-9 TRBD2
TGTGCCAGCAGCCTCGCAGGACTATCACGGGAGGAGCAGTACTTC CASSLAGLSREEQYF TRBJ2-7 . TRBV13 .
TGCGCCAGCAGCCCTCTCCTCGCACAACAAGATCATGAAAAACTGTTTTTT CASSPLLAQQDHEKLFF TRBJ1-4 . TRBV4-3 .
TGCGCCAGCAGCCAAAGCCCCAATGCAGACAGCTATGGCTACACCTTC CASSQSPNADSYGYTF TRBJ1-2 . TRBV4-3 .
TGTGCCAGCAGTTATGGAGATAATAGCAATCAGCCCCAGCATTTT CASSYGDNSNQPQHF TRBJ1-5 . TRBV28 .
TGTGCCAGCAGTTTAAATGTAGGGGAGACCCAGTACTTC CASSLNVGETQYF TRBJ2-5 few TRBV28 .
TGTGCCAGCAGCCCTCTGACCGGGGAGCTGTTTTTT CASSPLTGELFF TRBJ2-2 . TRBV9 .
TGTGCCAGCGGTTGGGGACCCAACAATCAGCCCCAGCATTTT CASGWGPNNQPQHF TRBJ1-5 . TRBV27 .
TGTGCCAGCAGTTACTCGGAAGGCGGCCACGCGGAAGGCTACACCTTC CASSYSEGGHAEGYTF TRBJ1-2 . TRBV6-5 .
TGTGCCAGCAGCCCCTCGACGGGGCCGTACCAAGAGACCCAGTACTTC CASSPSTGPYQETQYF TRBJ2-5 once TRBV5-4 .
TGTGCTAGTGGTATAGCGGGAGGCCTCTACAATGAGCAGTTCTTC CASGIAGGLYNEQFF TRBJ2-1 . TRBV12-5 TRBD2
TGTGCCAGCAGCTCCCTGGGCCTCTACGAGCAGTACTTC CASSSLGLYEQYF TRBJ2-7 . TRBV5-6 .
TGTGCCAGCAGGGAGGGGAGCTTTGACTATGGCTACACCTTC CASREGSFDYGYTF TRBJ1-2 few TRBV6-5 .
TGTGCCACTACACACCCGGCTAGCGGGAGTCTCACCGGGGAGCTGTTTTTT CATTHPASGSLTGELFF TRBJ2-2 . TRBV7-8 TRBD2
TGCGCCAGCAGCCAAGATCGTTTCACAGATACGCAGTATTTT CASSQDRFTDTQYF TRBJ2-3 . TRBV4-1 .
TGCGCCAGCAGCCAAGACCTAGCGGGAGAGGGAGAGACCCAGTACTTC CASSQDLAGEGETQYF TRBJ2-5 . TRBV4-3 TRBD2
TGTGCCAGCACCGATACTGGGGGGCGCTACGAGCAGTACTTC CASTDTGGRYEQYF TRBJ2-7 once TRBV28 .
TGTGCCAGCCAAAGGGGGGACAGGGGTAGCAATCAGCCCCAGCATTTT CASQRGDRGSNQPQHF TRBJ1-5 . TRBV7-8 TRBD1
TGCAGCGTTGACTTACTAGCGGGAGTGCAGGACTACAATGAGCAGTTCTTC CSVDLLAGVQDYNEQFF TRBJ2-1 . TRBV29-1 TRBD2
TGTGCCGACTCCGCCGGGTCGGCAGATACGCAGTATTTT CADSAGSADTQYF TRBJ2-3 . TRBV7-9 .
TGTGCCAGCAGTCTAGGACTAGCGGGGGAGCCGGGTACGCAGTATTTT CASSLGLAGEPGTQYF TRBJ2-3 once TRBV28 TRBD2
TGTGCCAGCAGCCTAGCGGGACGCTCCTACGAGCAGTACTTC CASSLAGRSYEQYF TRBJ2-7 . TRBV27 TRBD2
TGTGCCAGCAGTTGGGATAACATGAACACTGAAGCTTTCTTT CASSWDNMNTEAFF TRBJ1-1 once TRBV6-5 .
TGTGCCACCAGTAAAACTCAGGGATTTGATCAGCCCCAGCATTTT CATSKTQGFDQPQHF TRBJ1-5 once TRBV15 .
TGTGCCAGCAGCCTCAGCGGGAGGTTTAACACCGGGGAGCTGTTTTTT CASSLSGRFNTGELFF TRBJ2-2 . TRBV11-3 TRBD2
TGCAGTGGACAGCTATACAATGAGCAGTTCTTC CSGQLYNEQFF TRBJ2-1 . TRBV20-1 .
TGCGCCAGCAGCCAAGAGCACTCACTAGCGGGAGAGTTCAGGGTCACAGATACGCAGTATTTT CASSQEHSLAGEFRVTDTQYF TRBJ2-3 . TRBV4-3 TRBD2
TGTGCCAGCAGCCAAGGCAGGGATGGCCGGCCCCAGCATTTT CASSQGRDGRPQHF TRBJ1-5 . TRBV16 .
TGTGCCAGCAGTTCGAGCCAGGGACCTTACGAGCAGTACTTC CASSSSQGPYEQYF TRBJ2-7 . TRBV27 .
TGTGCCAGCAGCGCCGAGACAGGGGGCATCTACAATGAGCAGTTCTTC CASSAETGGIYNEQFF TRBJ2-1 . TRBV9 TRBD1
TGCGCCAGCAGCCAAGGTCCCGGGACTAGCGGGGGTATGCAAGAGACCCAGTACTTC CASSQGPGTSGGMQETQYF TRBJ2-5 once TRBV4-1 TRBD2
TGTGCCAGCCCGAAGCGGACGGAGACCTACGAGCAGTACTTC CASPKRTETYEQYF TRBJ2-7 . TRBV7-2 .
TGTGCCACCAGCAAGAGCGGGTCGCTGCGGGAGACCCAGTACTTC CATSKSGSLRETQYF TRBJ2-5 . TRBV15 .
TGTGCCAGCAGCTTGGTTGGCAGGGGATCCCAAGAGACCCAGTACTTC CASSLVGRGSQETQYF TRBJ2-5 . TRBV5-6 .
TGTGCCAGCAGTCCAGTGCTAGCGGCACCCTACAATGAGCAGTTCTTC CASSPVLAAPYNEQFF TRBJ2-1 once TRBV28 TRBD2
TGTGCCAGCAGTTTATCGGCAGACAGCAATCAGCCCCAGCATTTT CASSLSADSNQPQHF TRBJ1-5 . TRBV27 .
TGTGCCAGCAGTCCAGTGGCCTTCTACGAGCAGTACTTC CASSPVAFYEQYF TRBJ2-7 . TRBV27 .
TGCGCCAGCAGCCCCCGACAGGGTACCTATGGCTACACCTTC CASSPRQGTYGYTF TRBJ1-2 . TRBV5-1 TRBD1
TGTGCCAGCAGGCAATCTACAGGGGCCTACGAGCAGTACTTC CASRQSTGAYEQYF TRBJ2-7 . TRBV27 TRBD1
TGTGCCAGCATGGGAGACAGGGAGCAAGAGACCCAGTACTTC CASMGDREQETQYF TRBJ2-5 . TRBV28 TRBD1
TGTGCCAGCAGTTTATTGTGGAACTCAATGACGCGCAATGAGCAGTTCTTC CASSLLWNSMTRNEQFF TRBJ2-1 . TRBV28 .
TGTGCCAGTAGTATAGACGGACTAGCGGGAGGCCCCGGGGAGCTGTTTTTT CASSIDGLAGGPGELFF TRBJ2-2 . TRBV19 TRBD2
TGTGCCAGCAGCTTAGAGCAGACGAGTCGACCCTACGAGCAGTACTTC CASSLEQTSRPYEQYF TRBJ2-7 . TRBV7-5 .
TGTGCCAGCAGCCATCTAGCGGGAGCTCCAGGGGAGCAGTACTTC CASSHLAGAPGEQYF TRBJ2-7 . TRBV4-2 TRBD2
TGTGCCACCAGCAGACTTACCGAGTACTCTAACTATGGCTACACCTTC CATSRLTEYSNYGYTF TRBJ1-2 . TRBV15 .